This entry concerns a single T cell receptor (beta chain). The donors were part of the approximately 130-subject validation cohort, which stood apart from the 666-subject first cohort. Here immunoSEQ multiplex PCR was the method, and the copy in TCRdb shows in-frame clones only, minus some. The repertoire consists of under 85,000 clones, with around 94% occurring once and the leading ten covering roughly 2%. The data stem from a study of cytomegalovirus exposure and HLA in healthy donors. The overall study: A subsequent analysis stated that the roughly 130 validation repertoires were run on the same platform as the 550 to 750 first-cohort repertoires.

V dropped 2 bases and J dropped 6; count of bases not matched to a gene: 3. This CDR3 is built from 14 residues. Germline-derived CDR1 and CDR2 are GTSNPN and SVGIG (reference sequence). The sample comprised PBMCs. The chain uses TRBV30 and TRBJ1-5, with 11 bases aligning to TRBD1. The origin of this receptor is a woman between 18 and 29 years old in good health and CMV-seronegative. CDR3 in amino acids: CAWSPGQGVQPQHF. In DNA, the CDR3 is TGTGCCTGGAGTCCGGGACAGGGGGTTCAGCCCCAGCATTTT.